The rows below give T cell receptor beta chains drawn from one sample of a study of T cells after posttransplantation cyclophosphamide. Assay: immunoSEQ multiplex PCR; the TCRdb copy retains only in-frame clones and omits some. Listed for the sample are about 24,000 clones, none seen a single time. Sequencing was performed on PBMCs. The receptors originated from a woman between 45 and 60 years old in good health, CMV-negative, and a related stem cell transplant donor. CDR3s include the opening cysteine and the closing phenylalanine or tryptophan. A D gene is named only where the DNA matches it firmly. Clone size, where shown, is once, few, many, or a class for clones that have expanded.

d_gene	v_gene	j_gene	abundance	CDR3nt	CDR3aa
TRBD2	TRBV19	TRBJ2-7	many	TGTGCCACTAGCGGGGGGAACTACGAGCAGTACTTC	CATSGGNYEQYF
TRBD2	TRBV29-1	TRBJ2-5	many	TGCAGCGCCCGGACTAGCGGGGGAATAGAGACCCAGTACTTC	CSARTSGGIETQYF
NA	TRBV27	TRBJ1-6	many	TGTGCCAGCAGTTTATCAGCGATCGGTAATTCACCCCTCCACTTT	CASSLSAIGNSPLHF
NA	TRBV29-1	TRBJ2-5	many	TGCAGCGTTGAACCCGGGGATGCCCAGTACTTC	CSVEPGDAQYF
NA	TRBV10-3	TRBJ1-2	many	TGTGCCATCAGTGATTTGGCGGCCTATGGCTACACCTTC	CAISDLAAYGYTF
TRBD1	TRBV28	TRBJ2-5	many	TGTGCCAGCAGTATCGGGGACAGGGTAGAGACCCAGTACTTC	CASSIGDRVETQYF
NA	TRBV27	TRBJ2-2	many	TGTGCCAGCAGTTACGAACTATCGAACACCGGGGAGCTGTTTTTT	CASSYELSNTGELFF
TRBD1	TRBV4-3	TRBJ2-3	many	TGCGCCAGCAGCCAAGATTCATCTCGACAGGGGGCAAAAGATACGCAGTATTTT	CASSQDSSRQGAKDTQYF
TRBD2	TRBV5-4	TRBJ2-1	many	TGTGCCAGCAGCTTGGGCGGGGGAGTCTACAATGAGCAGTTCTTC	CASSLGGGVYNEQFF
TRBD1	TRBV10-2	TRBJ2-7	many	TGCGCCAGCTTAGACAGGGGCTCGTCCGAGCAGTACTTC	CASLDRGSSEQYF
NA	TRBV6-5	TRBJ1-6	many	TGTGCCAGCAGTTACGGAGGGGAGGCTTCACCCCTCCACTTT	CASSYGGEASPLHF
NA	TRBV9	TRBJ2-1	many	TGTGCCAGCAGCGAGGAGGGGGGGGGCGTCAGTGAGCAGTTCTTC	CASSEEGGGVSEQFF
NA	TRBV10-3	TRBJ1-1	many	TGTGCCATCACTTTTAAGGAGGACACTGAAGCTTTCTTT	CAITFKEDTEAFF
TRBD1	TRBV7-8	TRBJ1-4	many	TGTGCCAGCAGCGTATTCGGGGGAGGGACAGGGACTGAAAAACTGTTTTTT	CASSVFGGGTGTEKLFF
NA	TRBV30	TRBJ2-5	many	TGTGCCTGGAGGGCAGGCCGGGAGACCCAGTACTTC	CAWRAGRETQYF
NA	TRBV6-6	TRBJ2-7	many	TGTGCCAGCAGAATCCTATACGAGCAGTACTTC	CASRILYEQYF
NA	TRBV30	TRBJ2-2	many	TGTGCCTGGAGTGTACAGCAGGCTGGGGAGCTGTTTTTT	CAWSVQQAGELFF
TRBD1	TRBV5-4	TRBJ2-7	NA	TGTGCCAGCAGCCAAGGGGGACAGGGCCTCTACGAGCAGTACTTC	CASSQGGQGLYEQYF
TRBD1	TRBV27	TRBJ1-5	many	TGTGCCAGCAGTTTAGAGGGGACAGGGCATCAGCCCCAGCATTTT	CASSLEGTGHQPQHF
NA	TRBV7-2	TRBJ1-3	many	TGTGCCAGCAGCTTAAGGGGCAGAGAGAACACCATATATTTT	CASSLRGRENTIYF
NA	TRBV11-2	TRBJ1-3	many	TGTGCCAGCAGCTTGTACAGGTCCCTCGTCTCTGGAAACACCATATATTTT	CASSLYRSLVSGNTIYF
TRBD2	TRBV9	TRBJ2-1	many	TGTGCCAGCAGCGCCAGGAGGGGGACTAGCGGGTGGCAAGAGCAGTTCTTC	CASSARRGTSGWQEQFF
TRBD1	TRBV7-2	TRBJ1-2	many	TGTGCCAGCAGCTTCTCAGGGGGCGATGGCTACACCTTC	CASSFSGGDGYTF
TRBD1	TRBV28	TRBJ1-6	many	TGTGCCAGCCGACAGGGGGCTTGGAATTCACCCCTCCACTTT	CASRQGAWNSPLHF
TRBD1	TRBV18	TRBJ1-2	many	TGTGCCAGCTCCACGACACAGGGGAAGGAAGGCTACACCTTC	CASSTTQGKEGYTF
NA	TRBV2	TRBJ1-1	many	TGTGCCAGTAACGGGGGGAGGTGGAGTGAAACTGAAGCTTTCTTT	CASNGGRWSETEAFF
TRBD2	TRBV28	TRBJ2-7	many	TGTGCCAGCAGTTTATGGGGCCTAGCGGGAGCCAACGAGCAGTACTTC	CASSLWGLAGANEQYF
NA	TRBV30	TRBJ1-1	many	TGTGCCTGGAGTCCGGGGGAGCGTGGAGCTTTCTTT	CAWSPGERGAFF
NA	TRBV4-3	TRBJ1-1	many	TGCGCCAGCAGCCCCTTTGTGCAGGGCTTCACTGAAGCTTTCTTT	CASSPFVQGFTEAFF
NA	TRBV7-2	TRBJ1-1	many	TGTGCCAGCAGCGAGATGGGACAAAGCACTGAAGCTTTCTTT	CASSEMGQSTEAFF
NA	TRBV18	TRBJ1-5	many	TGTGCCAGCTCACCCGAATCCAGGGCCTATAGCAATCAGCCCCAGCATTTT	CASSPESRAYSNQPQHF
NA	TRBV6-4	TRBJ2-7	many	TGTGCCAGCAGTGACCTGCCGAGACTAGTACTCGAGCAGTACTTC	CASSDLPRLVLEQYF
TRBD2	TRBV27	TRBJ2-3	many	TGTGCCAGCAGTTCCTCTAGCGGGAGTTTTACAGATACGCAGTATTTT	CASSSSSGSFTDTQYF
NA	TRBV29-1	TRBJ1-5	many	NA	CSVRFGGRNQPQHF
NA	TRBV7-2	TRBJ2-1	many	TGTGCCAGCAGTTACCGGGTCAACTACAATGAGCAGTTCTTC	CASSYRVNYNEQFF
NA	TRBV19	TRBJ1-5	many	TGTGCCAGTAGTATGGCGGGCTACCAGCCCCAGCATTTT	CASSMAGYQPQHF
NA	TRBV18	TRBJ2-5	many	TGTGCCAGCTCACCAGCAGGGCAGGTGACCCAGTACTTC	CASSPAGQVTQYF
NA	TRBV19	TRBJ1-3	many	TGTGCCAGTAGTTATCTCGGAAACACCATATATTTT	CASSYLGNTIYF
TRBD1	TRBV15	TRBJ1-5	many	TGTGCCACCAGCAGAGATTGGGTCGGGGGACAGGGGGCCTTCAATCAGCCCCAGCATTTT	CATSRDWVGGQGAFNQPQHF
NA	TRBV29-1	TRBJ1-3	many	TGCAGCGTTTCCCCAGGGGACGCGGCTGGAAACACCATATATTTT	CSVSPGDAAGNTIYF
TRBD1	TRBV7-8	TRBJ1-6	many	TGTGCCAGCAGCTTAGCGGGGACAGGGGCGGATTCACCCCTCCACTTT	CASSLAGTGADSPLHF
NA	TRBV6-1	TRBJ1-1	many	TGTGCCAGCAGAGGGACACTCTCTGAAGCTTTCTTT	CASRGTLSEAFF
TRBD1	TRBV5-1	TRBJ2-5	many	TGCGCCAGCAGCTTGGGCGTAGGGGGCAAGGAGACCCAGTACTTC	CASSLGVGGKETQYF
TRBD1	TRBV19	TRBJ1-1	many	TGTGCCAGTAGTCCGGGACAGCGCCTTATCAACACTGAAGCTTTCTTT	CASSPGQRLINTEAFF
NA	TRBV19	TRBJ1-2	many	TGTGCCAGTAGTATAAAGGCAGGCAGCGGCTACACCTTC	CASSIKAGSGYTF
TRBD1	TRBV11-2	TRBJ1-2	many	TGTGCCAGCAGCCTCGGACAGGGGGGTTATAACTATGGCTACACCTTC	CASSLGQGGYNYGYTF
TRBD1	TRBV19	TRBJ1-5	many	TGTGCCAGTAGTATTGAGGGTGCAGGGGGTCAGCCCCAGCATTTT	CASSIEGAGGQPQHF
TRBD2	TRBV2	TRBJ2-1	many	TGTGCCAGCGGGGTTAGCGGGGGGCGCCACAATGAGCAGTTCTTC	CASGVSGGRHNEQFF
NA	TRBV5-1	TRBJ1-5	many	TGCGCCAGCAGACAAACATGGTATAGCAATCAGCCCCAGCATTTT	CASRQTWYSNQPQHF
TRBD1	TRBV5-1	TRBJ2-3	many	TGCGCCAGCAGCTTCACAGGGGGCGGAGGAGATACGCAGTATTTT	CASSFTGGGGDTQYF
NA	TRBV4-1	TRBJ2-2	many	TGCGCCAGCAGCCGTACTACCGTCCCCGGGGAGCTGTTTTTT	CASSRTTVPGELFF
TRBD1	TRBV5-5	TRBJ1-5	many	TGTGCCAGCAGCTTGGGAACAGGGGGTCAGCCCCAGCATTTT	CASSLGTGGQPQHF
TRBD2	TRBV11-2	TRBJ2-5	many	TGTGCCAGCAGCCCAGGACTAGCGACCACCCAGTACTTC	CASSPGLATTQYF
TRBD1	TRBV6-5	TRBJ1-1	NA	TGTGCCAGCAGTGTGGAGGGGGCCAATGTAGCTTTCTTT	CASSVEGANVAFF
TRBD1	TRBV5-1	TRBJ1-2	many	TGCGCCAGCAGCTTGGAGATCACAGGGGGCTATGGCTACACCTTC	CASSLEITGGYGYTF